This TCR beta chain was profiled in a study of Graves' ophthalmopathy and Graves' hyperthyroidism. This clonotype was observed many times. The target antigen is unknown. The CDR3 runs 14 residues. V shed 6 bases and J 6 bases; nucleotides not matched to a gene: 7. The source of the PBMCs was 10 ml of fresh peripheral blood. Whole-study findings and limits: The study's model predicted ophthalmopathy progression at roughly 69% sensitivity and about 78% specificity.

RNA served as the template for amplifying TCR beta CDR3 regions. HTBI primers were used in a first-round RT-PCR, which preceded a second-round multiplex PCR. TCRdb itself ran the multiplex PCR reads through MiXCR, one entry per CDR3 protein. This table has 200,000 to 250,000 distinct CDR3 sequences, roughly 21% appearing once. The sample consisted of peripheral blood. The chain couples TRBV12-3 or TRBV12-4 to TRBJ1-5; TRBD1 agrees at 8 bases. The TCR comes from a woman in her fifties or sixties with Graves' ophthalmopathy. CDR3 sequence reads: CASSGTGLSQPQHF. CDR3 in DNA: TGTGCCAGCAGCGGGACAGGTTTAAGTCAGCCCCAGCATTTT.